This note documents a single TCR beta chain sequence. The antigen is unknown. The sample originates from a study of siplizumab effects on memory and regulatory T cells. Researchers sequenced unstimulated naive, memory, effector memory and TEMRA subsets in a few donor pairs. Assays were performed on approximately 100,000 TCR templates per sample. Assay used: immunoSEQ multiplex PCR; TCRdb lists only in-frame clones, some missing. The sample holds tens of thousands of clones; about 97% are singletons and the top ten take approximately 0.59%. V lost 3 bases and J lost 8; bases outside the gene matches: 14. The length of the CDR3 is 17 residues. Per the germline V gene, CDR1 is GTSNPN and CDR2 is SVGIG (reference sequence). Broader study findings: Naive T cells were seen as more diverse than memory cells and as major alloresponse contributors.

The V call is TRBV30, the J call TRBJ1-4; 11 positions agree with TRBD1. The TCR originated in a human donor in good health. Sequences were obtained from naive CD4+ T cells sorted from blood. The CDR3 sequence: CAWSERAWTGGLEKLFF. The CDR3 nucleotides read TGTGCCTGGAGCGAACGCGCCTGGACAGGGGGCTTAGAAAAACTGTTTTTT.